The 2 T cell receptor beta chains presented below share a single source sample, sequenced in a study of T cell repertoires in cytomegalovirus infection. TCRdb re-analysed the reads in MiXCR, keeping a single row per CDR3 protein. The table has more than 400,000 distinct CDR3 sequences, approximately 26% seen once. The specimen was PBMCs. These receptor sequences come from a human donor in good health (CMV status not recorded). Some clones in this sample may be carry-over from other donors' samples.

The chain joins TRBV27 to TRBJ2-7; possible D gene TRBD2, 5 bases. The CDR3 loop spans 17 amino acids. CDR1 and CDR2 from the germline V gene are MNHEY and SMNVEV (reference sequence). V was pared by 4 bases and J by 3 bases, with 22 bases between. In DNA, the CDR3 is TGTGCCAGCAGTTCTGGAGGCGGGTCGTTAATTTACTACGAGCAGTACTTC. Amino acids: CASSSGGGSLIYYEQYF.

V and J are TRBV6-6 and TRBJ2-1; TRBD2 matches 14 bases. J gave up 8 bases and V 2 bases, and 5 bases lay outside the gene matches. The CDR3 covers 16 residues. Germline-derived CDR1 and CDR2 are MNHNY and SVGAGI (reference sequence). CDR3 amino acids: CASSYGGTSGSHEQFF. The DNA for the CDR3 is TGTGCCAGCAGTTACGGCGGGACTAGCGGGAGTCATGAGCAGTTCTTC.